This T cell receptor beta chain was captured in a study of cytomegalovirus exposure and HLA in healthy donors. Whole-study results and caveats: Versus the 666-donor mean, an Asian-associated ancestry cluster reportedly showed fewer N-insertions in a later analysis. The study found most TCR sequences rare, yet found some public TCRs in many donors. CMV antigen specificity of three CMV-associated chains was confirmed in vitro. The HLA-A and HLA-B alleles of most subjects were reportedly predicted accurately from TCR beta sequences.

PCR used 60 Vbeta primers and 13 Jbeta primers. The repertoire was sequenced with immunoSEQ multiplex PCR; TCRdb's copy has only in-frame clones and lacks some. The table includes 100,000 or so clones, roughly 66% detected once. Worth noting for this clone: As yet, its antigen is unknown.

Germline-derived CDR1 and CDR2 are PRHDT and FYEKMQ (reference sequence). The CDR3 sequence is 15 residues long. Unmatched junction bases numbered 14, after V lost 7 bases and J lost 5 bases. This receptor was taken from a man aged 25 to 40 in good health and CMV-seronegative. This rearrangement joins TRBV13 to TRBJ2-7; 7 positions match TRBD1. Sequencing was carried out using PBMCs. The CDR3 bases are TGTGCCAGCAACTCTCCACAGGGGTTGGGCAACGAGCAGTACTTC. Its translation is CASNSPQGLGNEQYF.